A selection of T cell receptor beta chains follows, all from one sample in a study of PD-1 blockade in classical Hodgkin lymphoma. The repertoire was sequenced with immunoSEQ multiplex PCR; TCRdb's copy has only in-frame clones and lacks some. In the table there are 21,000 or so clones, approximately 87% of which are singletons. The sample was peripheral blood mononuclear cells (PBMCs), taken before the fourth cycle of nivolumab. Every receptor here comes from a human donor with classical Hodgkin lymphoma. CDR3s include the opening cysteine and the closing phenylalanine or tryptophan. Clone size is given for some rows only: seen once, a few or many times, or a class if the clone is expanded.

abundance: NA; v_gene: TRBV18; len: 15; CDR3aa: CASSGRVDSNQPQHF
abundance: NA; v_gene: TRBV5-1; len: 16; CDR3aa: CASSGLGQGATGELFF
abundance: NA; v_gene: TRBV29-1; len: 16; CDR3aa: CSVEDLVSGYSYEQYF
abundance: NA; v_gene: TRBV4-1; len: 20; CDR3aa: CASSQVRVPGVGASRNEQFF
abundance: NA; v_gene: TRBV11-3; len: 17; CDR3aa: CASSLSERCEVGQPQHF
abundance: NA; v_gene: TRBV6-1; len: 14; CDR3aa: CASSDSGNQETQYF
abundance: once; v_gene: TRBV11-2; len: 15; CDR3aa: CASSLGATAYHGYTF
abundance: NA; v_gene: TRBV30; len: 13; CDR3aa: CAWSVSGRNIQYF
abundance: NA; v_gene: TRBV5-1; len: 14; CDR3aa: CASSPSPGRETQYF
abundance: once; v_gene: TRBV30; len: 17; CDR3aa: CAWRNPWDRGWISPLHF
abundance: NA; v_gene: TRBV9; len: 14; CDR3aa: CASSAGQGAGGYTF
abundance: NA; v_gene: TRBV7-9; len: 14; CDR3aa: CASSSDRVADTQYF
abundance: NA; v_gene: TRBV7-6; len: 14; CDR3aa: CASSLATSGYEQYF
abundance: NA; v_gene: TRBV12-2; len: 13; CDR3aa: CASSRQDNQPQHF
abundance: NA; v_gene: TRBV29-1; len: 15; CDR3aa: CSVTSGGAWGDTQYF
abundance: NA; v_gene: TRBV29-1; len: 13; CDR3aa: CSVVSGGTDTQYF
abundance: NA; v_gene: TRBV4-2; len: 17; CDR3aa: CASSQDLGTGRIYEQYF
abundance: NA; v_gene: TRBV18; len: 14; CDR3aa: CASSTSVATGELFF
abundance: few; v_gene: TRBV2; len: 13; CDR3aa: CASDWGKSGGYTF
abundance: once; v_gene: TRBV9; len: 15; CDR3aa: CASSERTSGDGEQFF
abundance: NA; v_gene: TRBV7-3; len: 14; CDR3aa: CASSLLPGGTEAFF
abundance: NA; v_gene: TRBV6-4; len: 15; CDR3aa: CASSDGTSGYNEQFF
abundance: NA; v_gene: TRBV7-2; len: 13; CDR3aa: CASRSASTDTQYF
abundance: NA; v_gene: TRBV10-3; len: 12; CDR3aa: CAISRDAETQYF
abundance: NA; v_gene: TRBV7-9; len: 16; CDR3aa: CASSLSLSTGIGGYTF
abundance: NA; v_gene: TRBV4-2; len: 15; CDR3aa: CASSQERLLNYGYTF
abundance: NA; v_gene: TRBV10-3; len: 14; CDR3aa: CAISEYRENYGYTF
abundance: NA; v_gene: TRBV2; len: 15; CDR3aa: CASRPRRTGVEKLFF
abundance: NA; v_gene: TRBV11-3; len: 13; CDR3aa: CASSLVHNNEQFF
abundance: NA; v_gene: TRBV10-1; len: 13; CDR3aa: CASSRTNTGELFF
abundance: NA; v_gene: TRBV6-4; len: 15; CDR3aa: CASSRLADDTGELFF
abundance: NA; v_gene: TRBV7-9; len: 14; CDR3aa: CASSPILGAGELFF
abundance: NA; v_gene: TRBV5-1; len: 15; CDR3aa: CASSLTGDSNQPQHF
abundance: NA; v_gene: TRBV13; len: 15; CDR3aa: CASSWGEGQGTEAFF
abundance: NA; v_gene: TRBV30; len: 15; CDR3aa: CAWSSERTGKRGYTF
abundance: NA; v_gene: TRBV7-9; len: 17; CDR3aa: CASSPDHRGTGANVLTF
abundance: NA; v_gene: TRBV15; len: 13; CDR3aa: CATSRGPGTEAFF
abundance: NA; v_gene: TRBV7-9; len: 18; CDR3aa: CASSLTRSGTFLGETQYF
abundance: NA; v_gene: TRBV5-5; len: 19; CDR3aa: CASSFTGTSGRRGAETQYF
abundance: NA; v_gene: TRBV5-5; len: 16; CDR3aa: CASSVSRDRGSYEQYF
abundance: NA; v_gene: TRBV10-3; len: 15; CDR3aa: CAISNRATGANVLTF
abundance: NA; v_gene: TRBV7-9; len: 12; CDR3aa: CASRGAGTEAFF
abundance: NA; v_gene: TRBV7-9; len: 14; CDR3aa: CASSPDGVRYEQYF
abundance: NA; v_gene: TRBV4-2; len: 17; CDR3aa: CASSLQLAGGAVDTQYF
abundance: NA; v_gene: TRBV6-5; len: 14; CDR3aa: CASSYSADNTEAFF
abundance: NA; v_gene: TRBV7-2; len: 16; CDR3aa: CASSPSRGTGEETQYF
abundance: NA; v_gene: TRBV7-8; len: 16; CDR3aa: CASSLASGTGYYEQYF
abundance: NA; v_gene: TRBV4-1; len: 16; CDR3aa: CASSQVGTSGTDTQYF
abundance: NA; v_gene: TRBV7-3; len: 17; CDR3aa: CASSPGGAAGAPLTQYF
abundance: NA; v_gene: TRBV14; len: 14; CDR3aa: CASSQRLYQETQYF
abundance: NA; v_gene: TRBV5-4; len: 13; CDR3aa: CASSLGQTYGYTF
abundance: NA; v_gene: TRBV11-3; len: 13; CDR3aa: CASSLTGGFGYTF
abundance: NA; v_gene: TRBV7-8; len: 17; CDR3aa: CASSLALRDTLNYGYTF
abundance: NA; v_gene: TRBV10-3; len: 13; CDR3aa: CAISGTGNYGYTF
abundance: NA; v_gene: TRBV27; len: 14; CDR3aa: CASSRQAGADTQYF